This T cell receptor (beta chain) was sequenced for a study of OX40 agonist ivuxolimab in advanced cancers. Clones were read by immunoSEQ multiplex PCR, and TCRdb kept only the in-frame ones, dropping some. The table lists more than 85,000 clones, around nine tenths of them singletons. The sequence came from an adult with an advanced solid tumor such as melanoma, head and neck, liver or kidney cancer. Sequencing was performed on CD4+ or CD8+ T cells sorted from blood, taken in a trial of the OX40 agonist ivuxolimab.

The CDR3 region has the DNA TGTGCCAGCAGGACTAGCGGGAGGGGCGGGGAGCTGTTTTTT. Translating it yields CASRTSGRGGELFF. The V and J genes are TRBV25-1 and TRBJ2-2; 14 nucleotides agree with TRBD2. V shed 6 bases and J 7 bases; nucleotides not matched to a gene: 1. The CDR3 length is 14 residues. CDR1 is MGHDK, CDR2 SYGVNS, per germline.